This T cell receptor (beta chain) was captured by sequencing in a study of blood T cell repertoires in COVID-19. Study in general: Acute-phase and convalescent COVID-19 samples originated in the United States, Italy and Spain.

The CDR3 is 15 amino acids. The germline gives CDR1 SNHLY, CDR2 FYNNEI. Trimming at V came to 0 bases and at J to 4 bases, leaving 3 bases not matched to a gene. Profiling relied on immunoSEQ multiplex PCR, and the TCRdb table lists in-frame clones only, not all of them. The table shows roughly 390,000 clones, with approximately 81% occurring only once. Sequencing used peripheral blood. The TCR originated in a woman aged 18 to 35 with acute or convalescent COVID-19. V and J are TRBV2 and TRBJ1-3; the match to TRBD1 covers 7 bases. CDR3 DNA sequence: TGTGCCAGCAGTGAAGCGAGGGGGCTCGGAAACACCATATATTTT. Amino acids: CASSEARGLGNTIYF.